The following is a T cell receptor beta chain sequence with its context. Its antigen is unidentified. The limits of the CDR3 on the DNA are not certain, so only TCRdb's listed CDR3 is given. The data derive from a study of chemoradiotherapy in HPV16-positive cancers. Background on the study: Functional T-cell assays on a couple of HPV16-positive patients' cells defined candidate HPV-specific clones and common TCR motifs.

TCRdb keeps only in-frame clones here, not all; method: immunoSEQ multiplex PCR. The sample yields approximately 27,000 clones, roughly 82% seen once. The study's findings and limits: Candidate HPV-specific clones and E7-related TCR motifs grew in tumor during treatment.

This sequence originates from a human donor with HPV-associated anogenital cancer. The input for sequencing was blood, taken from a patient who underwent chemoradiotherapy.

The CDR3 sequence: CASSLAGFGTGSTF. The J gene is TRBJ1-2, the V gene TRBV5-1; the table's D call TRBD1 went unverified against the DNA. Germline lookup yields CDR1 SGHRS and CDR2 YFSETQ. The CDR3 region is 14 residues in length, termini included.